This TCR beta chain was captured in a study of OX40 agonist ivuxolimab in advanced cancers. With respect to the entire study: The costimulatory receptor OX40 (CD134) was targeted by ivuxolimab, a fully human IgG2 agonistic monoclonal antibody. Intravenous ivuxolimab was administered to patients every 2 weeks at six dose levels: 0.01, 0.1, 0.3, 1.5, 3 and 10 mg/kg. Among the 52 dose-escalation patients, about 20 had hepatocellular carcinoma, roughly 15 melanoma, 9 renal cell carcinoma and 9 head and neck cancer. The dose-escalation cohort was roughly 83% male with a mean age of around 62 years, ranging from roughly 20 to 80. Patients were allowed to have had prior anti-PD-1, anti-PD-L1 or anti-CTLA-4 therapy, and 30% to 40% of the dose-escalation patients had been treated with checkpoint inhibitors. Partial responses occurred in three dose-escalation patients: two with cutaneous melanoma and one with hepatocellular carcinoma. Peripheral TCRbeta sequencing aimed to test whether ivuxolimab altered TCR sequence diversity and caused clonal T-cell expansion. The paper reports the monotherapy dose-escalation portion (N ≈ 52 patients) of the phase I ivuxolimab trial. Findings and caveats that apply to the study as a whole: Low levels of normalized T-cell clonal expansion were also shown by some nonresponding patients. At doses of 0.1 to 3.0 mg/kg, clonal expansion of both CD4+ and CD8+ blood T cells was observed from baseline to week 6. The antigen specificity of the peripheral T cells that underwent clonal expansion was not determined. After ivuxolimab, more expanded clones were found on average in CD8+ T cells than in CD4+ T cells. In partial responders in the 0.1-3.0 mg/kg groups, normalized peripheral clonal expansion was found to be among the lowest, especially among CD8+ T cells.

Patients with a history of autoimmune disease or receiving systemic immunosuppression were excluded from the trial. Peripheral blood for TCR sequencing was collected from all dose cohorts at baseline, on cycle 4 day 1, and on cycle 7 day 1. Samples were obtained from an open-label, multicenter, first-in-human phase I dose-escalation trial of ivuxolimab. The trial enrolled adults with locally advanced or metastatic head and neck squamous cell, hepatocellular, melanoma or renal cell carcinoma. Before TCR sequencing, CD4+ T cells and CD8+ T cells were sorted from peripheral blood as separate populations. The table lists this clone with a count of one. This receptor's antigen is unknown. Per-base quality was not reported, and no clone a single base away is much larger than it. Its CDR3 holds 14 amino acids, cysteine through phenylalanine. Solely the CDR3 DNA is kept, with 42 bases framed from the first base. CDR1 MNHNS and CDR2 SASEGT were looked up in the germline V gene. Relative to germline, V is 6 bases shorter and J is 0 bases shorter, with 8 bases between their ends.

Genomic DNA was isolated from the sorted cells so that the TCRbeta CDR3 region could be sequenced. The immunoSEQ Assay was used to sequence the TCRbeta CDR3 regions. TCRdb took this table from immuneACCESS and kept in-frame rearrangements with V and J called. Such tables lack part of the clones; where checked against another copy, unresolved V genes explain under half of the gap, and the rest is unexplained. This sample lists around 60,000 clones; more than 65% were detected once. Together, the top ten hold 2% to 2.5% of the sample. The sample consisted of CD4+ or CD8+ T cells sorted from blood, taken in a trial of the OX40 agonist ivuxolimab. The rearranged segments are TRBV6-1 and TRBJ1-4; tentative D gene TRBD1, with 5 bases matching. This receptor was taken from an adult with an advanced solid tumor such as melanoma, head and neck, liver or kidney cancer. CDR3 region: CASRTGSTNEKLFF. Read as DNA, the sequence is TGTGCCAGCAGAACAGGATCAACTAATGAAAAACTGTTTTTT.